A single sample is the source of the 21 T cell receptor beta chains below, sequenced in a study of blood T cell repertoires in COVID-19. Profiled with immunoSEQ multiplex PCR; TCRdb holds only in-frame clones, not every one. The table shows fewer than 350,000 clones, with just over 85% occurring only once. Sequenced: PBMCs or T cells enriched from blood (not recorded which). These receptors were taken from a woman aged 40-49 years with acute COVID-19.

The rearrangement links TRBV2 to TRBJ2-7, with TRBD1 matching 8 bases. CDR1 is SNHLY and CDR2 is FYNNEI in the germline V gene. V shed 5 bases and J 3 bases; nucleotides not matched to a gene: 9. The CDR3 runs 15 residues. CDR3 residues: CASSTSGGYGYEQYF. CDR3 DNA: TGTGCCAGCAGTACATCAGGGGGCTATGGCTACGAGCAGTACTTC.

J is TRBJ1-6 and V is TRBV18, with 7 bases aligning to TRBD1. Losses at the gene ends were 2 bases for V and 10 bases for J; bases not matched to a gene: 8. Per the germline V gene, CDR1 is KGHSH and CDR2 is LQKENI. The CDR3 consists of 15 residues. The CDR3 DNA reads TGTGCCAGCTCACCAGCCCAGGGGGATCTCTCACCCCTCCACTTT. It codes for CASSPAQGDLSPLHF.

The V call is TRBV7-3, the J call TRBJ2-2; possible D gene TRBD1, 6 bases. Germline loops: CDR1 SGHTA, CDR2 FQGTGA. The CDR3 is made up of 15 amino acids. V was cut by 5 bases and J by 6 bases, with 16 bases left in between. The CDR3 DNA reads TGTGCCAGCAGCCAACTCAACAACAGGGCCGGGGAGCTGTTTTTT. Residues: CASSQLNNRAGELFF.

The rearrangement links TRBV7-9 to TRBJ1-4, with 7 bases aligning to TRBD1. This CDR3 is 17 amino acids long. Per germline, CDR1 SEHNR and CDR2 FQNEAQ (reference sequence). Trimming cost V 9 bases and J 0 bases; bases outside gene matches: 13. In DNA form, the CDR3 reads TGTGCCAGTGGACAGGCGTACCTCCCCTCAACTAATGAAAAACTGTTTTTT. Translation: CASGQAYLPSTNEKLFF.

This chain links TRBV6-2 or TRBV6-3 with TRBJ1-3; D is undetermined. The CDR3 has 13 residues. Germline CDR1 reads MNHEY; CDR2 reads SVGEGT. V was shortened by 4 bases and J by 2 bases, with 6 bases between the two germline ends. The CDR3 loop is CASSSLTGNTIYF. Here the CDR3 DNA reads TGTGCCAGCAGTTCGCTAACTGGAAACACCATATATTTT.

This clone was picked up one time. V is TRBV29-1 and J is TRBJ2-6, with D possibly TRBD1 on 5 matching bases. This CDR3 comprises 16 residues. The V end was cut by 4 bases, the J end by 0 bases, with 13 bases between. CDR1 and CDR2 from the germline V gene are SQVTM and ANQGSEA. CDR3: CSVAGRQSSGANVLTF. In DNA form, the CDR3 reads TGCAGCGTTGCAGGGCGGCAGAGCTCTGGGGCCAACGTCCTGACTTTC.

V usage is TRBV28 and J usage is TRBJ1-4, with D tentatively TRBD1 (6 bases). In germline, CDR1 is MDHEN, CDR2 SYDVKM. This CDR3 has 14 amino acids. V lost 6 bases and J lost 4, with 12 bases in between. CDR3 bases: TGTGCCAGCAGCCCGGGACACGATAATGAAAAACTGTTTTTT. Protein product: CASSPGHDNEKLFF. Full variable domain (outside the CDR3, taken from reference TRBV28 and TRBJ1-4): DVKVTQSSRYLVKRTGEKVFLECVQDMDHENMFWYRQDPGLGLRLIYFSYDVKMKEKGDIPEGYSVSREKKERFSLILESASTNQTSMYLCASSPGHDNEKLFFGSGTQLSVL.

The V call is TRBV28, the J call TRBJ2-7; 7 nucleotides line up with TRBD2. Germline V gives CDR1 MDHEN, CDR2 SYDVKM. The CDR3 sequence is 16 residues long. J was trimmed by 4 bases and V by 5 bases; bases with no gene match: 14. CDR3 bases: TGTGCCAGCAGTCTCTGGGGGGGAGGCAAGTCGTACGAGCAGTACTTC. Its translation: CASSLWGGGKSYEQYF.

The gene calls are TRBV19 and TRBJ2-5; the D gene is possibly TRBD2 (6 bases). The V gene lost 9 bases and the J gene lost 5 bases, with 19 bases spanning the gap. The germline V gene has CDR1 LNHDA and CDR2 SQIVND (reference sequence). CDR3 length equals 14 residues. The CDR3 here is CARGLPMHVETQYF. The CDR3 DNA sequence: TGTGCCAGGGGACTCCCAATGCATGTGGAGACCCAGTACTTC.

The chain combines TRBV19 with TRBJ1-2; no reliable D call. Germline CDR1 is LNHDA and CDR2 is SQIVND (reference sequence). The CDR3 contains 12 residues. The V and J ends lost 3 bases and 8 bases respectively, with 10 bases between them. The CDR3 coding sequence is TGTGCCAGTAGTATCCCCCCAGTCGGCTACACCTTC. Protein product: CASSIPPVGYTF.

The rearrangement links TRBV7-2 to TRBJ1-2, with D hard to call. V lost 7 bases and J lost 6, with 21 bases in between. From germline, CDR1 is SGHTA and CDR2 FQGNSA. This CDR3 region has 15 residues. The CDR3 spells CASIPSWAAGDGYTF. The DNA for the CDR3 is TGTGCCAGCATCCCGTCTTGGGCGGCGGGCGATGGCTACACCTTC.

This chain's CDR3 is CASSSGQSSYNEQFF. The CDR3 nucleotides are TGCGCCAGCAGCTCTGGACAGAGCTCCTACAATGAGCAGTTCTTC. The rearrangement joins TRBV5-1 to TRBJ2-1; a possible D gene is TRBD1 (6 bases). The germline V gene encodes CDR1 SGHRS and CDR2 YFSETQ. CDR3 length: 15 amino acids. V gave up 3 bases and J gave up 0 bases, with 10 bases separating them.

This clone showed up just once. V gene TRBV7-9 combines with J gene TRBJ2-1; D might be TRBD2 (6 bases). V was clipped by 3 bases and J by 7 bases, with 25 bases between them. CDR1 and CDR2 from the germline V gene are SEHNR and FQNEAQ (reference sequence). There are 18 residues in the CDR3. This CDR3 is CASSFNVRSGGMKNEQFF. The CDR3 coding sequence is TGTGCCAGCAGCTTCAACGTCCGGTCCGGGGGAATGAAGAATGAGCAGTTCTTC.

CDR3 protein: CASRATGNNVGELFF. CDR3 in DNA: TGTGCCAGCAGGGCGACAGGGAATAATGTCGGGGAGCTGTTTTTT. The chain has TRBV5-4 and TRBJ2-2; 7 bases line up with TRBD1. There are 15 residues in the CDR3. V shed 5 bases, J shed 7 bases, and the junction held 11 bases outside the gene matches. Looked up from germline, CDR1 is SGHNT and CDR2 is YYREEE (reference sequence).

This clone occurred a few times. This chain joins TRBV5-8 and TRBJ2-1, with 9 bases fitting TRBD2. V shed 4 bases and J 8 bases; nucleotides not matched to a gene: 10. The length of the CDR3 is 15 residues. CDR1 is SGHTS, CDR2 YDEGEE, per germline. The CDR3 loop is CASSTGTSQLHEQFF. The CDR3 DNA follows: TGTGCCAGCAGCACCGGGACTAGCCAGTTACATGAGCAGTTCTTC.

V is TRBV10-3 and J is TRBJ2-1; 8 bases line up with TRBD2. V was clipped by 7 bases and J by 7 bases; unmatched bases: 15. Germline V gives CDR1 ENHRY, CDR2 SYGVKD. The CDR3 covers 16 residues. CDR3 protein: CAITESRAGGRNEQFF. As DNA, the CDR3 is TGTGCCATCACTGAAAGTAGGGCGGGGGGTAGGAATGAGCAGTTCTTC.

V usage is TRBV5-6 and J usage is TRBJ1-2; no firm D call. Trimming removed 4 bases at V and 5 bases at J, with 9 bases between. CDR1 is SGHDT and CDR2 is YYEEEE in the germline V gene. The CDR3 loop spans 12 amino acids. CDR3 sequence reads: CASSTQMYGYTF. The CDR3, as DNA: TGTGCCAGCAGCACGCAGATGTATGGCTACACCTTC.

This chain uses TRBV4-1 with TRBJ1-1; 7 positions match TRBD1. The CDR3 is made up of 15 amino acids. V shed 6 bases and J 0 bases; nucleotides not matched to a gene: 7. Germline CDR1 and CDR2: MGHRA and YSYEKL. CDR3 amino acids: CASSMLGQLNTEAFF. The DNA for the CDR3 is TGCGCCAGCAGTATGCTGGGACAGCTGAACACTGAAGCTTTCTTT.

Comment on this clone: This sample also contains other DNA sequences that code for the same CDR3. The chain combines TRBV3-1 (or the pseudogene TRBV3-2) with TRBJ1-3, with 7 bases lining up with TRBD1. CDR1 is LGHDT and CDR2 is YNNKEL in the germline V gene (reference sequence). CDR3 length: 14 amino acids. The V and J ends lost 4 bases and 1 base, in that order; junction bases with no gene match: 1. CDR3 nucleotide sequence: TGTGCCAGCAGCCCGACAGGGTCTGGAAACACCATATATTTT. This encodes CASSPTGSGNTIYF.

The CDR3 sequence: CASSTRLQETQYF. CDR3 DNA sequence: TGTGCCAGCAGCACACGCTTACAAGAGACCCAGTACTTC. The V and J genes are TRBV7-2 and TRBJ2-5; D is undetermined. The germline V and J ends were trimmed by 5 bases and 2 bases, with 9 bases remaining between them. The CDR3 spans 13 residues. From germline, CDR1 is SGHTA and CDR2 FQGNSA. The complete variable domain, with remaining parts taken from reference TRBV7-2 and TRBJ2-5, reads GAGVSQSPSNKVTEKGKDVELRCDPISGHTALYWYRQSLGQGLEFLIYFQGNSAPDKSGLPSDRFSAERTGGSVSTLTIQRTQQEDSAVYLCASSTRLQETQYFGPGTRLLVL.

CDR3 region: CASSSGGGTDTQYF. The CDR3, as DNA: TGTGCCAGTTCAAGCGGGGGGGGCACAGATACGCAGTATTTT. The chain employs TRBV19 and TRBJ2-3; TRBD2 agrees at 10 bases. The CDR3 loop spans 14 amino acids. After removal of 8 bases from V and 1 base from J, the junction contained 3 bases not matched to a gene. The germline gives CDR1 LNHDA, CDR2 SQIVND (reference sequence).